This T cell receptor (beta chain) appears in the sequencing data of a study of radiotherapy plus CTLA-4 blockade in lung cancer. The CDR3 is 16 amino acids. V shed 0 bases, J shed 5 bases, and the junction held 6 bases outside the gene matches. Germline V CDR1 and CDR2: LGHNA, YSLEER. Libraries were prepared by immunoSEQ multiplex PCR; TCRdb keeps only in-frame clonotypes and omits some of them. The sample holds 110,000 or so clones, roughly 74% seen once. This TCR derives from a human donor with non-small cell lung cancer who had a partial response to radiotherapy plus ipilimumab. The sequencing used peripheral blood, collected from a patient treated with radiotherapy plus ipilimumab. The chain recombines TRBV4-3 with TRBJ2-3, with 9 bases identical to TRBD2. CDR3 coding DNA: TGCGCCAGCAGCCAAGATTTCGGCGGGAGGGGAGATACGCAGTATTTT. It specifies CASSQDFGGRGDTQYF.